A selection of T cell receptor beta chains follows, all from one sample in a study of blood T cell repertoires in COVID-19. Using immunoSEQ multiplex PCR, the repertoire was profiled, and TCRdb retains in-frame clones only, with some absent. In the table there are 61,000 or so clones, about 91% of which are singletons. Sequenced material: peripheral blood. All receptors derive from an elderly woman with active COVID-19. CDR3s include the opening cysteine and the closing phenylalanine or tryptophan. A D gene is named only where the DNA matches it firmly. Not every row has a clone size; where given, it reads once, few, many or a size class.

d_call clone_size j_call v_call cdr3_nt cdr3_aa
. once TRBJ2-7 TRBV6-5 TGTGCCAGCAGGCCCTCGGACAGCGAGCAGTACTTC CASRPSDSEQYF
. . TRBJ2-5 TRBV9 TGTGCCAGCAGCGTAGGCGGTTCGACAGAGACCCAGTACTTC CASSVGGSTETQYF
. . TRBJ2-7 TRBV6-4 TGTGCCAGCAGTGACTCGAATGAGACAGGAGACTACGAGCAGTACTTC CASSDSNETGDYEQYF
. . TRBJ2-2 TRBV7-2 TGTGCCAGCAGCCCCCAATTTACCGGGGAGCTGTTTTTT CASSPQFTGELFF
. few TRBJ2-3 TRBV7-9 TGTGCCAGCAGCTCCCGGGACTTTTATACGCAGTATTTT CASSSRDFYTQYF
. . TRBJ2-1 TRBV11-2 TGTGCCAGCAGCTTTCCGGGGTGGTTGAATGAGCAGTTCTTC CASSFPGWLNEQFF
. once TRBJ2-2 TRBV7-8 TGTGCCAGCAGCCCCTGGAGATCCGGGGAGCTGTTTTTT CASSPWRSGELFF
. . TRBJ2-5 TRBV9 TGTGCCAGCAGCCGGGAACTAGAAGAGACCCAGTACTTC CASSRELEETQYF
. . TRBJ2-1 TRBV6-5 TGTGCCAGCAGGACAGTTCCAGTCCCCTACAATGAGCAGTTCTTC CASRTVPVPYNEQFF
. . TRBJ2-3 TRBV4-1 TGCGCCAGCAGCAGCGGGCTCCTCACAGATACGCAGTATTTT CASSSGLLTDTQYF
TRBD1 . TRBJ2-7 TRBV5-1 TGCGCCAGCAGCCTAGGGACAGGCCATCCCTACGAGCAGTACTTC CASSLGTGHPYEQYF
TRBD2 . TRBJ2-3 TRBV7-2 TGTGCCAGCAACTTACGTCCTAGCGGGGCCCGCACAGATACGCAGTATTTT CASNLRPSGARTDTQYF
TRBD1 . TRBJ2-6 TRBV7-3 TGTGCCAGCAGCTTGGGACAGCCCTCTGGGGCCAACGTCCTGACTTTC CASSLGQPSGANVLTF
. . TRBJ1-3 TRBV6-5 TGTGCCTGCACCGGGGGGTTTGGAAACACCATATATTTT CACTGGFGNTIYF
. . TRBJ1-6 TRBV19 TGTGCCAGTACCCTTCAGGGAGGTAATTCACCCCTCCACTTT CASTLQGGNSPLHF
TRBD2 . TRBJ2-1 TRBV4-1 TGCGCCAGCAGCCAAGGGGGGGGACTAGCGGGAATTTACAATGAGCAGTTCTTC CASSQGGGLAGIYNEQFF
TRBD2 . TRBJ2-5 TRBV5-1 TGCGCCAGCAGCCCTGGGGAGCGGGGGTCGGGGGAGACCCAGTACTTC CASSPGERGSGETQYF
. . TRBJ2-5 TRBV5-6 TGTGCCAGCGCGCCGAGGGCACAAGAGACCCAGTACTTC CASAPRAQETQYF
. few TRBJ1-2 TRBV4-2 TGTGCCAGCAGCCAGACCAGGGCTGGCTATGGCTACACCTTC CASSQTRAGYGYTF
. . TRBJ2-1 TRBV29-1 TGCAGCGCGCCCAATCCTGACAGCTACAATGAGCAGTTCTTC CSAPNPDSYNEQFF
. . TRBJ2-1 TRBV6-6 TGTGCCAGCAACCTAGACAGGTACAATGAGCAGTTCTTC CASNLDRYNEQFF
TRBD1 . TRBJ1-1 TRBV3-1/TRBV3-2 TGTGCCAGCAGCCAGCCGACAGGGGTGAACACTGAAGCTTTCTTT CASSQPTGVNTEAFF
. . TRBJ2-2 TRBV5-6 TGTGCCAGCAGCTTCTACTATCAAACCGGGGAGCTGTTTTTT CASSFYYQTGELFF
. . TRBJ1-1 TRBV5-1 TGCGCCAGCAGCCAGATTGCTCGTCTCACTGAAGCTTTCTTT CASSQIARLTEAFF
. . TRBJ1-1 TRBV4-1 TGCGCCAGCAGCCTGGGGGGAGCGAACACTGAAGCTTTCTTT CASSLGGANTEAFF
. . TRBJ1-1 TRBV2 TGTGCCAGCAGTGCAGGACAGCTGATGAACACTGAAGCTTTCTTT CASSAGQLMNTEAFF
. once TRBJ1-1 TRBV12-3/TRBV12-4 TGTGCCAGCACCATTCCGGGTGAAGCTTTCTTT CASTIPGEAFF
. . TRBJ1-1 TRBV5-6 TGTGCCAGCAGCTTGGGGGGCCTTTCTATGAACACTGAAGCTTTCTTT CASSLGGLSMNTEAFF
. . TRBJ1-6 TRBV28 TGTGCCAGCAGTTTAGCAGGGGCGAATTCACCCCTCCACTTT CASSLAGANSPLHF
TRBD1 . TRBJ2-3 TRBV4-1 TGCGCCAGCAGCCGAACCGGGACAGGCTCCACAGATACGCAGTATTTT CASSRTGTGSTDTQYF
TRBD2 . TRBJ2-1 TRBV3-1/TRBV3-2 TGTGCCAGCAGCGTTATCACGGGGGGGCTTGAGCAGTTCTTC CASSVITGGLEQFF
. . TRBJ2-1 TRBV5-1 TGCGCCAGCAGCTCCTTCTTGACAGCCGACAATGAGCAGTTCTTC CASSSFLTADNEQFF
TRBD2 . TRBJ2-7 TRBV29-1 TGCAGCGTTGTGGGCAGTTCTAGCGGGGGGGCCTACGAGCAGTACTTC CSVVGSSSGGAYEQYF
TRBD1 . TRBJ1-4 TRBV5-1 TGCGCCAGCAGCGGAACAGGGGGCCTGATTGAAAAACTGTTTTTT CASSGTGGLIEKLFF
. . TRBJ2-4 TRBV19 TGTGCCAGTAGTCCCAGTCAAGGACATGGAAACATTCAGTACTTC CASSPSQGHGNIQYF
. . TRBJ1-1 TRBV5-1 TGCGCCAGCAGCTTAACCCCCTATAACGGAGCAGGGGCCTTGAACACTGAAGCTTTCTTT CASSLTPYNGAGALNTEAFF
TRBD1 . TRBJ2-1 TRBV7-6 TGTGCCAGCAGCTTAGATCGTGGGAGGACAGGGGGCAGGTCCTACAATGAGCAGTTCTTC CASSLDRGRTGGRSYNEQFF
. . TRBJ2-7 TRBV6-2/TRBV6-3 TGTGCCAGCAGTTCCCGAGGAGGGAGGTACGAGCAGTACTTC CASSSRGGRYEQYF
. . TRBJ1-5 TRBV7-2 TGTGCCAGCAGCAAAGGAGTTCAGGGTTGGGGTCAGCCCCAGCATTTT CASSKGVQGWGQPQHF
TRBD2 . TRBJ2-1 TRBV4-2 TGTGCCAGCAGCCAGCTGGGACTAGCGGGGGGCCTCTCTTACAATGAGCAGTTCTTC CASSQLGLAGGLSYNEQFF
. . TRBJ1-4 TRBV12-3/TRBV12-4 TGTGCCAGCAGTTTTTGGGGGGGTGAAAAACTGTTTTTT CASSFWGGEKLFF